This TCR beta chain derives from a study of T cell repertoires in cytomegalovirus infection. Whole-study results and caveats: Dominating the ex vivo response were TCR beta clonotypes that were CMV-specific and HLA-C-restricted.

Germline V gene data show CDR1 as SGHTA and CDR2 as FQGNSA. The CDR3 runs to 14 residues. V lost 1 base to trimming and J lost 4 bases, with 10 bases between them. At least ten counts were recorded for this clonotype. As yet, its antigen is unknown. In TCRdb, the reads were re-called with MiXCR into one record per CDR3 protein. There are almost 550,000 distinct CDR3 sequences in the sample; approximately 16% occur only once, and roughly a quarter lies in the top ten. The chain couples TRBV7-2 to TRBJ1-2; no definite D call. This TCR was recovered from a human donor in good health (CMV status not recorded). Some clones in this sample may be carry-over from other donors' samples. Material for sequencing was CD8+ T cells from PBMCs. The CDR3 bases are TGTGCCAGCAGCTTAGAGCCAGACATCTATGGCTACACCTTC. Amino acid sequence: CASSLEPDIYGYTF.